One sample yielded the 18 T cell receptor beta chains listed below, sequenced in a study of T-cell reconstitution after alpha-beta-depleted transplantation in children. Unique molecular identifiers were used in preparing the TCRbeta library. Each CDR3 protein is one row after TCRdb ran MiXCR on the PCR reads. This sample carries approximately 350,000 distinct CDR3 sequences, around 10% of them seen once, and the ten largest clones take 2% to 3%. The sample was PBMCs from the stem cell graft donor, taken from the stem cell graft. The source of these receptors is a human donor who donated a stem cell graft to a child with acute lymphoblastic leukemia.

This clonotype was picked up a small number of times. CDR3 nucleotides: TGCGCCAGCAGCTGGACCACAGATACGCAGTATTTT. Translating it yields CASSWTTDTQYF. The chain recombines TRBV5-1 with TRBJ2-3, with unresolved D. Trimming removed 3 bases from V and 2 bases from J, with 4 bases in between. The germline V gene encodes CDR1 SGHRS and CDR2 YFSETQ. The CDR3 length is 12 residues.

This clonotype was recorded many times. The V and J genes are TRBV7-9 and TRBJ2-7, with 12 bases lining up with TRBD2. V shed 4 bases and J 3 bases; nucleotides not matched to a gene: 7. CDR1 is SEHNR and CDR2 is FQNEAQ in the germline V gene (reference sequence). The CDR3 loop spans 16 amino acids. This CDR3 is CASSSQRLAGVYEQYF. The CDR3 coding sequence is TGTGCCAGCAGCTCCCAGAGACTAGCGGGAGTCTACGAGCAGTACTTC.

The chain is built from TRBV10-3 and TRBJ2-5; 14 positions match TRBD2. Trimming removed 6 bases from V and 5 bases from J; junction bases left unmatched: 8. Germline V lookup: CDR1 ENHRY, CDR2 SYGVKD. CDR3 length: 16 amino acids. CDR3 DNA sequence: TGTGCCATCAGCCAGCCGGGACTAGCGGGAGTGGAGACCCAGTACTTC. Residues: CAISQPGLAGVETQYF.

This clonotype was seen more than once but under ten times. The chain couples TRBV4-3 to TRBJ2-5; maybe TRBD1 (7 bases). This CDR3 is 15 amino acids long. Germline V gene sequence: CDR1 LGHNA, CDR2 YSLEER. Trimming pared 4 bases from V and 5 bases from J, leaving 17 bases between. The CDR3 bases are TGCGCCAGCAGCCGAGCAGGTGCAGGGGGGGAGACCCAGTACTTC. Amino acid sequence: CASSRAGAGGETQYF.

This clonotype was seen many times. J is TRBJ2-7 and V is TRBV28; the match to TRBD2 covers 13 bases. The CDR3 runs 18 residues. J lost 3 bases, V lost 1 base, and 9 bases had no gene match. From germline, CDR1 is MDHEN and CDR2 SYDVKM. The CDR3 DNA is TGTGCCAGCAGTTTATTAGTCACTAGCGGGGGGGTTTTCTACGAGCAGTACTTC. Translated: CASSLLVTSGGVFYEQYF.

The chain is built from TRBV28 and TRBJ2-7; possibly TRBD1 or TRBD2 for D (5 bases each). Germline V gene lookup returns CDR1 MDHEN and CDR2 SYDVKM. The V gene lost 5 bases and the J gene lost 0 bases, with 14 bases spanning the gap. CDR3 length equals 15 residues. The CDR3 nucleotides read TGTGCCAGCAGTCCCCAATGGGACCACTCCTACGAGCAGTACTTC. This codes for CASSPQWDHSYEQYF.

The chain couples TRBV15 to TRBJ1-5; D not resolved. CDR1 is LNHNV, CDR2 YYDKDF, per germline (reference sequence). Trimming stripped 0 bases from V and 0 bases from J, with 6 bases between. This CDR3 is built from 15 residues. CDR3 nucleotide sequence: TGTGCCACCAGCAGAGAGTGGTATAGCAATCAGCCCCAGCATTTT. Translated: CATSREWYSNQPQHF.

This chain connects TRBV5-1 to TRBJ2-5; TRBD1 or TRBD2 may be the D gene (5 bases each). CDR1 SGHRS and CDR2 YFSETQ come from the germline V gene. This CDR3 has 16 residues. Deletions cut 4 bases from V and 7 bases from J, with 23 bases between. The CDR3 sequence: CASSTRDGLGMGTQYF. CDR3 coding DNA: TGCGCCAGCAGCACCAGGGACGGTCTCGGCATGGGGACCCAGTACTTC.

This clonotype was detected ten times or more. The V and J genes are TRBV7-6 and TRBJ2-1; D might be TRBD1 (5 bases). The V gene's germline CDR1 is SGHVS and CDR2 FNYEAQ. V lost 3 bases, J lost 2 bases, and 8 bases lay in between. The CDR3 totals 14 residues. The CDR3 sequence is CASSFLGPYNEQFF. CDR3 nucleotide sequence: TGTGCCAGCAGCTTCCTGGGGCCCTACAATGAGCAGTTCTTC.

The J gene is TRBJ1-4, the V gene TRBV28; D ambiguous. The V and J ends lost 5 bases and 4 bases respectively, with 17 bases between them. The CDR3 spans 16 residues. Germline V gene lookup returns CDR1 MDHEN and CDR2 SYDVKM. The chain's CDR3 is CASSPSPLQYNEKLFF. The CDR3 nucleotides are TGTGCCAGCAGTCCTAGCCCACTACAATATAATGAAAAACTGTTTTTT. The full variable domain, in which reference TRBV28 and TRBJ1-4 provide the parts outside the CDR3, is DVKVTQSSRYLVKRTGEKVFLECVQDMDHENMFWYRQDPGLGLRLIYFSYDVKMKEKGDIPEGYSVSREKKERFSLILESASTNQTSMYLCASSPSPLQYNEKLFFGSGTQLSVL.

V gene TRBV20-1 combines with J gene TRBJ2-7; the D is unclear. V lost 6 bases to trimming and J lost 1 base, with 19 bases between them. CDR1 and CDR2 (germline): DFQATT, SNEGSKA (reference sequence). The CDR3 runs to 15 residues. As DNA, the CDR3 is TGCAGTGCCTACGACTTAGCCCCATCTTCCTACGAGCAGTACTTC. It codes for CSAYDLAPSSYEQYF.

In this sample, this clonotype turned up a few times. The V call is TRBV20-1, the J call TRBJ1-2; 9 nucleotides align to TRBD1. J was trimmed by 6 bases and V by 6 bases; bases with no gene match: 8. This CDR3 has 13 amino acids. In germline, CDR1 is DFQATT, CDR2 SNEGSKA (reference sequence). In DNA form, the CDR3 reads TGCAGTGCCAATGGACAGGGGCTTAATGGCTACACCTTC. It is translated as CSANGQGLNGYTF.

The V gene is TRBV18, the J gene TRBJ1-2, with D tentatively TRBD1 (6 bases). CDR1 is KGHSH, CDR2 LQKENI, per germline. V was trimmed by 3 bases and J by 7 bases, leaving 21 bases between them. The CDR3 is 16 amino acids. The CDR3 reads CASSPGPSGDFGGYTF. DNA of the CDR3: TGTGCCAGCTCACCGGGACCTTCAGGGGATTTTGGTGGCTACACCTTC.

Comment on this clonotype: The junction departs from germline at one end; a sequencing error may be responsible. The chain joins TRBV5-1 to TRBJ1-1; no clear D gene. In germline, CDR1 is SGHRS, CDR2 YFSETQ. The CDR3 totals 18 residues. The DNA for the CDR3 is TGCGCCAGCAACTTGGAGGTCAGAGCCTCTTCAGGGAACACTGAAGCTTTCTTT. The encoded protein is CASNLEVRASSGNTEAFF.

The V and J genes are TRBV28 and TRBJ2-1; weak D call: TRBD1 (5 bases). Looked up from germline, CDR1 is MDHEN and CDR2 is SYDVKM. V was shortened by 6 bases and J by 3 bases, with 9 bases between the two germline ends. The CDR3 is 13 amino acids. The CDR3 bases are TGTGCCAGCAGGGGTACAGGCTACAATGAGCAGTTCTTC. Translated: CASRGTGYNEQFF.

This clonotype was observed a few times. V is TRBV29-1 and J is TRBJ1-1; 7 positions match TRBD1. Germline V gene lookup returns CDR1 SQVTM and CDR2 ANQGSEA. With V trimmed by 0 bases and J by 8 bases, 9 bases remained unmatched. The length of the CDR3 is 14 residues. The CDR3 nucleotides are TGCAGCGTTGAAGAGCAGAAGACAGGGTCCGAAGCTTTCTTT. It is translated as CSVEEQKTGSEAFF.

The rearrangement links TRBV9 to TRBJ2-2, with 7 bases matching TRBD1. This CDR3 is 15 amino acids long. With 0 bases clipped from V and 6 bases from J, the junction kept 5 bases outside the gene matches. Germline-derived CDR1 and CDR2 are SGDLS and YYNGEE. The CDR3 is CASSVAGTDPGELFF. In DNA, the CDR3 is TGTGCCAGCAGCGTAGCTGGGACAGACCCCGGGGAGCTGTTTTTT.

This clonotype has ten or more counts. This CDR3 reads CASSLEGQVLPTLSTDTQYF. Written as DNA, the CDR3 is TGTGCCAGCAGCTTGGAGGGACAGGTCCTACCAACACTAAGCACAGATACGCAGTATTTT. The rearrangement uses TRBV5-6 and TRBJ2-3, with 8 bases identical to TRBD1. CDR3 length equals 20 residues. Looked up from germline, CDR1 is SGHDT and CDR2 is YYEEEE. Germline trimming cut 0 bases from V and 0 bases from J; bases unmatched to any gene: 15.